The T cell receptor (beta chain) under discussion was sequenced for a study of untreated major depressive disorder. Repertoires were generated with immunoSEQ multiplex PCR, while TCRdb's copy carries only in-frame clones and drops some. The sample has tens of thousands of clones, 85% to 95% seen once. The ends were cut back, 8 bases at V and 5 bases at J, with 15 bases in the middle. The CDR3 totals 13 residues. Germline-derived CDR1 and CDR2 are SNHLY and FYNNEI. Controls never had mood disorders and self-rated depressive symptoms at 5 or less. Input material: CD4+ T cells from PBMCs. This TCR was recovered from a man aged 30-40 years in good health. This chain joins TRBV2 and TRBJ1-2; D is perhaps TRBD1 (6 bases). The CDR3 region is CASAGTRSYGYTF. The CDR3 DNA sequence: TGTGCCAGCGCGGGGACAAGGTCGTATGGCTACACCTTC.